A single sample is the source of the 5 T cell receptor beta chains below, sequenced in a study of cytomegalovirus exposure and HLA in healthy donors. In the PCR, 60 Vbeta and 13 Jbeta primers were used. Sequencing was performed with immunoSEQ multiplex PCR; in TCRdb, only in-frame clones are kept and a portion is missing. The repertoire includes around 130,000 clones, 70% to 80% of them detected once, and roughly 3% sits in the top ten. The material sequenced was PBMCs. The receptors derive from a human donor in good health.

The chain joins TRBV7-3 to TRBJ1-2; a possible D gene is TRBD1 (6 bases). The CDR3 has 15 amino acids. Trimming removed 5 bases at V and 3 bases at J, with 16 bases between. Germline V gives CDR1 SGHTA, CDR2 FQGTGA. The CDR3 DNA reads TGTGCCAGCAGCCCTGTGCCCGGACAGTACTATGGCTACACCTTC. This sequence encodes CASSPVPGQYYGYTF.

Here the CDR3 reads CASTPQGLDNSPLHF. In nucleotides, the CDR3 is TGTGCCAGTACCCCACAGGGTCTTGATAATTCACCCCTCCACTTT. The chain carries TRBV19 and TRBJ1-6, with D tentatively TRBD1 (6 bases). Per the germline V gene, CDR1 is LNHDA and CDR2 is SQIVND (reference sequence). CDR3 size: 15 residues. The V end lost 7 bases, the J end lost 5 bases, and 15 bases lay between the germline ends.

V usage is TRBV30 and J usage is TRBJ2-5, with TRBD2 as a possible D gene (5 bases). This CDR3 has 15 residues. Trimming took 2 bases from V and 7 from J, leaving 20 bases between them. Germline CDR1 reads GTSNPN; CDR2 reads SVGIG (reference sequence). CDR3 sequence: CAWSLGLVSRGTQYF. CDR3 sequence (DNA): TGTGCCTGGAGTCTGGGATTGGTCAGCCGGGGGACCCAGTACTTC.

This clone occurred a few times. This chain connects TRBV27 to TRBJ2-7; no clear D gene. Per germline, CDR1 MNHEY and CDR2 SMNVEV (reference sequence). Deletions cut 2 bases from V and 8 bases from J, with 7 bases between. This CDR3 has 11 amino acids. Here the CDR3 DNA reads TGTGCCAGCAGTTTAGGGCAAAAGCAGTACTTC. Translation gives CASSLGQKQYF.

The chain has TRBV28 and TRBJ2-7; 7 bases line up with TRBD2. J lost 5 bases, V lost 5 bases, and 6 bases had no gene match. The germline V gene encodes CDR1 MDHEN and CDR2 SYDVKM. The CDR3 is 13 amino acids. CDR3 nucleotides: TGTGCCAGCAGTCCCGGGGGAGGGAACGAGCAGTACTTC. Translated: CASSPGGGNEQYF.